The sequence of this T cell receptor (beta chain) was determined in a study of vaccination and CD4 T cells after COVID-19. Sequenced with the Oncomine TCR Beta short-read assay was DNA taken from cultured CD4+ T cells. TCRdb re-called the PCR reads through MiXCR, storing one row per CDR3 protein. The repertoire consists of more than 13,000 distinct CDR3 sequences, with about 54% occurring once and the leading ten covering about 8.8%. In regard to this clonotype: Its antigen is unidentified.

CDR3 length: 12 residues. Deletions cut 1 base from V and 3 bases from J, with 6 bases between. CDR1 DFQATT and CDR2 SNEGSKA come from the germline V gene (reference sequence). Described treatment: approximately 9-day PBMC culture with coronavirus spike peptide pools or control peptides (ViraFEST assay). This sample comprised CD4+ T cells from blood, cultured in vitro, obtained before SARS-CoV-2 vaccination. The receptor was derived from a human donor who had recovered from COVID-19. The chain combines TRBV20-1 with TRBJ1-1; D is unclear. Written as DNA, the CDR3 is TGCAGTGCTAGAGTGCGGGACACTGAAGCTTTCTTT. It yields the protein CSARVRDTEAFF.